This T cell receptor beta chain stems from a study of response to subunit inactivated influenza vaccine. Germline V CDR1 and CDR2: SGHRS, YFSETQ. This CDR3 comprises 15 residues. V gave up 0 bases and J gave up 5 bases; unmatched junction bases: 6. TCRdb called the RT-PCR reads again in MiXCR, with one record for every CDR3 protein. The repertoire holds about 540,000 distinct CDR3 sequences, under 30% seen once, with approximately 3% in the top ten. These sequences were also reported in another study, on T cells expressing NK-cell markers. This second study says: With UMIs, 5'RACE template switching was used to make TCR beta cDNA.

The source material was CD4+ T cells sorted from PBMCs, sampled 11 to 12 days after vaccination. This clonotype was obtained from a man in his forties or fifties who received an inactivated influenza vaccine. The chain uses TRBV5-1 and TRBJ2-7, with 9 positions matching TRBD1. The CDR3 protein is CASSLGDRDRDEQYF. The CDR3 DNA sequence: TGCGCCAGCAGCTTGGGGGACAGGGATAGGGACGAGCAGTACTTC.